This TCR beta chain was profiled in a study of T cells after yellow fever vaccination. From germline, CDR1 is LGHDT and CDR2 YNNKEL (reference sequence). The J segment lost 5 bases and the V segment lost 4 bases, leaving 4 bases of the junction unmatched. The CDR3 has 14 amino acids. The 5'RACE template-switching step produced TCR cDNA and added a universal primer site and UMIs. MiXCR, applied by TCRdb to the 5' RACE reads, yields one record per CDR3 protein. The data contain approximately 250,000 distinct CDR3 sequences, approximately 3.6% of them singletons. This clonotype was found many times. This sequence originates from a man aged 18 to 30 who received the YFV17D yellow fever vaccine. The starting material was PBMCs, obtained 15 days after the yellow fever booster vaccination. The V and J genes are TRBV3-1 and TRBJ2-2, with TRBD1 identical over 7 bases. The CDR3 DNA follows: TGTGCCAGCAGCCTACCGACAGGGACCGGGGAGCTGTTTTTT. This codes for CASSLPTGTGELFF.